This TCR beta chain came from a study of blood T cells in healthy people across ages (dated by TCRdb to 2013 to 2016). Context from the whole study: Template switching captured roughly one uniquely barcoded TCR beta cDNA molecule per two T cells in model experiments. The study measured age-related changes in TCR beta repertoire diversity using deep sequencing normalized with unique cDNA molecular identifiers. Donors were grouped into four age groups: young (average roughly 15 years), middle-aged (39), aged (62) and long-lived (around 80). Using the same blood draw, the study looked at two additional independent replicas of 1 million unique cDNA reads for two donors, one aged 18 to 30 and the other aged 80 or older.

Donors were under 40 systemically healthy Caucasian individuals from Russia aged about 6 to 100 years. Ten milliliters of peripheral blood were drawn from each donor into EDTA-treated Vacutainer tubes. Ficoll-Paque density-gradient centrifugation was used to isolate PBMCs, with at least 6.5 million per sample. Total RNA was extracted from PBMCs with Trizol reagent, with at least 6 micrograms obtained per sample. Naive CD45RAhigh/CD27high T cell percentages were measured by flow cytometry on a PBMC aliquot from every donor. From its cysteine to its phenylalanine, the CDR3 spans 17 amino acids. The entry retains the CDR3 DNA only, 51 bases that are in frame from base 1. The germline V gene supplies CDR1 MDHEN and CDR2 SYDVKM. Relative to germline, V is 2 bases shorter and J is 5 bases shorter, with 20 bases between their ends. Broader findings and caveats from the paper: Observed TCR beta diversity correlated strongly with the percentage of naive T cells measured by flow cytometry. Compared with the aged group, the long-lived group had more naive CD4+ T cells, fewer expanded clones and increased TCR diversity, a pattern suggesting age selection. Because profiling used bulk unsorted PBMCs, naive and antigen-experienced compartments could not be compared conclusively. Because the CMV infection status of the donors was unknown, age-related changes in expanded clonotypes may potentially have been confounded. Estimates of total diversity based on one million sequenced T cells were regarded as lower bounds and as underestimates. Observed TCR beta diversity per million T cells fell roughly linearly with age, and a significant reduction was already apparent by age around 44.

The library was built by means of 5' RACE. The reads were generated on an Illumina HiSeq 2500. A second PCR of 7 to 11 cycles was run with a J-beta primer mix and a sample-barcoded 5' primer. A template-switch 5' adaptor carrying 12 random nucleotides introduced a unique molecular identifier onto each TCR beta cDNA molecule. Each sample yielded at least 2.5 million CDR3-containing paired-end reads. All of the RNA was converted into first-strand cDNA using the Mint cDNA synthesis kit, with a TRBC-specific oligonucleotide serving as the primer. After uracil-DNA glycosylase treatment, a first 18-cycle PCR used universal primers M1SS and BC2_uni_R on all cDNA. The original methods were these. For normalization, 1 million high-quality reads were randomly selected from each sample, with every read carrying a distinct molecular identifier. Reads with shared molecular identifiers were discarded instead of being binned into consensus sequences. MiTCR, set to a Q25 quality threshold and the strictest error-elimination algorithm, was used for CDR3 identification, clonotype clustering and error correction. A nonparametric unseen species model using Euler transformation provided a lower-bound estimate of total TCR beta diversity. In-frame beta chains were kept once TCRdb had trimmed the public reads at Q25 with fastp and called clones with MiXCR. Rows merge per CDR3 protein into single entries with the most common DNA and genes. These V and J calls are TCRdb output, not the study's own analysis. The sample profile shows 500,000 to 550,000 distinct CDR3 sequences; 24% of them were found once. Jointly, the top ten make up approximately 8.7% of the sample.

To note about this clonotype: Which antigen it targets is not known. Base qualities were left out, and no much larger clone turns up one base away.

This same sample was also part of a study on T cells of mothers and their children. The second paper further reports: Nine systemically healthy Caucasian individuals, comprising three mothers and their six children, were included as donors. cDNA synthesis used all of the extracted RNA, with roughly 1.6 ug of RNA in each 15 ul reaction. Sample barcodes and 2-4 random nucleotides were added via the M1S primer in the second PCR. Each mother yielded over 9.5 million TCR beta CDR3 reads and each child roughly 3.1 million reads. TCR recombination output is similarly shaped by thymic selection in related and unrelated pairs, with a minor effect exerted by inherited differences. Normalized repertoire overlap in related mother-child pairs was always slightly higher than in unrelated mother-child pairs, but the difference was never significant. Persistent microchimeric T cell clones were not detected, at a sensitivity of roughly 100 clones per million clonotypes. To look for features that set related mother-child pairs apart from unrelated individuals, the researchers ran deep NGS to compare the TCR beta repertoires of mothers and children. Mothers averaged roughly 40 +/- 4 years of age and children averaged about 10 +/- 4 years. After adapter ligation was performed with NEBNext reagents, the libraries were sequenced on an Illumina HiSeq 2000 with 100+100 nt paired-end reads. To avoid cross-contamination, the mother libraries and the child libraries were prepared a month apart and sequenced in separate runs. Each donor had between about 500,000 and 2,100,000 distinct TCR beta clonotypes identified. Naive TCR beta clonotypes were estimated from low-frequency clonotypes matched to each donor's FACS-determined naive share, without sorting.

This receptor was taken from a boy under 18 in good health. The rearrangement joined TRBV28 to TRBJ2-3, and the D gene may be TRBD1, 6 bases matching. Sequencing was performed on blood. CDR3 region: CASSLPRGTEVRDTQYF. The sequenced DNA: TGTGCCAGCAGTTTACCCAGGGGAACAGAAGTAAGAGATACGCAGTATTTT.